This TCR beta chain was captured by sequencing in a study of T cell repertoires in aging, cancer and after chemotherapy. Study-wide background: Around 10 million TCR reads were in the whole dataset.

Peripheral blood genomic DNA, not sorted cells or RNA, was the template. TRB rearrangements spanning V, D and J were amplified using mixed TRB-A/B primers. TCRdb reprocessed the multiplex PCR reads via MiXCR and lists one record per CDR3 protein. Among about 11,000 distinct CDR3 sequences listed, about 31% were seen once. About this clonotype itself: Its antigen is unidentified.

This CDR3 has 13 amino acids. From germline, CDR1 is LNHDA and CDR2 SQIVND (reference sequence). Unmatched junction bases numbered 3, after V lost 7 bases and J lost 3 bases. Study-wide findings and caveats: In cancer patients, declining TCR diversity with age involved lost richness and lost evenness.

This sequence originates from a human donor in good health. The donor label of this sample is uncertain. The sequencing sample was made of blood. The chain joins TRBV19 to TRBJ1-1; 9 positions match TRBD1. CDR3 DNA sequence: TGTGCCAGTACCCGGACAGGGGACACTGAAGCTTTCTTT. It codes for CASTRTGDTEAFF.